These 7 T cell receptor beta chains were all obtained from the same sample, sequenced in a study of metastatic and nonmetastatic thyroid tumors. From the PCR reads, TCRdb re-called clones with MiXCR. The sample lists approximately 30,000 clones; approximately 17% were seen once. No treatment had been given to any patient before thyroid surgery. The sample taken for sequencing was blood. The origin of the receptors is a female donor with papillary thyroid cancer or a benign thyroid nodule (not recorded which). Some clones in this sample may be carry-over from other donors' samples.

The CDR3 DNA is TGCGCCAGCAGTCTCAGGAGCCTTGAAAAACTGTTTTTT. This encodes CASSLRSLEKLFF. The chain couples TRBV5-1 to TRBJ1-4; D is unresolved. Trimming cost V 5 bases and J 7 bases, with 12 bases left between them. The CDR3 is made up of 13 amino acids. In germline, CDR1 is SGHRS, CDR2 YFSETQ.

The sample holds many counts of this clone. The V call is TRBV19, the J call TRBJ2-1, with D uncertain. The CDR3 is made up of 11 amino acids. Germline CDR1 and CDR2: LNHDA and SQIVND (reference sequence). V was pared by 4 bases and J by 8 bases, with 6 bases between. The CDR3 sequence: CASSTRDEQFF. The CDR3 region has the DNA TGTGCCAGTAGTACCCGGGATGAGCAGTTCTTC. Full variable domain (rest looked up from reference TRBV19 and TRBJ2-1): DGGITQSPKYLFRKEGQNVTLSCEQNLNHDAMYWYRQDPGQGLRLIYYSQIVNDFQKGDIAEGYSVSREKKESFPLTVTSAQKNPTAFYLCASSTRDEQFFGPGTRLTVL.

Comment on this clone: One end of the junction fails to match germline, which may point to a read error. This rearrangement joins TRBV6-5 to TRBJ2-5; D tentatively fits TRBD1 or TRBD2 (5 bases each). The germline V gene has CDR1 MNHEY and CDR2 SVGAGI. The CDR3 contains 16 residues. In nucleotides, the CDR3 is TGTGCCAGTAGTTCCAACGGGACCGAAATTCCGGAGACCCAGTACTTC. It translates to CASSSNGTEIPETQYF.

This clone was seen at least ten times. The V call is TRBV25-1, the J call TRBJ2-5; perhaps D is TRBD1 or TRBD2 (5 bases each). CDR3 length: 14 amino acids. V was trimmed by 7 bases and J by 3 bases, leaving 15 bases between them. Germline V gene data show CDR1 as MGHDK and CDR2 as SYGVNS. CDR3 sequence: CASKMGQGEETQYF. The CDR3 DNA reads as TGTGCCAGCAAGATGGGGCAGGGAGAAGAGACCCAGTACTTC. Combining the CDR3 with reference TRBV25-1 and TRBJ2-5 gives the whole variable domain EADIYQTPRYLVIGTGKKITLECSQTMGHDKMYWYQQDPGMELHLIHYSYGVNSTEKGDLSSESTVSRIRTEHFPLTLESARPSHTSQYLCASKMGQGEETQYFGPGTRLLVL.

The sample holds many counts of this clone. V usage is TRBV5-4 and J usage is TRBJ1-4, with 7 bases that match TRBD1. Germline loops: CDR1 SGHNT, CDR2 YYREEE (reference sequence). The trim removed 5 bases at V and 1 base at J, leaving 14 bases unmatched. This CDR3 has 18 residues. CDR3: CASSSRTGVQKTNEKLFF. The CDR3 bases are TGTGCCAGCAGTTCCAGGACAGGCGTACAGAAAACTAATGAAAAACTGTTTTTT.

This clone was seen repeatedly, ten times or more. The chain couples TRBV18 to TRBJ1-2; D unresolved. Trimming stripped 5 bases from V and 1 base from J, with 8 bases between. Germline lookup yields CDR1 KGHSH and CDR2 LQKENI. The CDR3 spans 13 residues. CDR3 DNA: TGTGCCAGCTCAACACAGCTTAACTATGGCTACACCTTC. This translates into CASSTQLNYGYTF.

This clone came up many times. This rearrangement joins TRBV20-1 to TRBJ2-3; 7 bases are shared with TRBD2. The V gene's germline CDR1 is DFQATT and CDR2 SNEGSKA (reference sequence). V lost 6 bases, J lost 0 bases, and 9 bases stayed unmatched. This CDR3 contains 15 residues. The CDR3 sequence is CSAKLSGDSTDTQYF. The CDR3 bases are TGCAGTGCAAAGTTAAGCGGGGACAGCACAGATACGCAGTATTTT.